The sample holds a few counts of the clone carrying this TCR beta chain. Its antigen is unidentified. Quantitative barcoded 5'-RACE was used to prepare TCR beta libraries. MiXCR, run by TCRdb on the 5' RACE reads, gives a single entry per CDR3 protein. The repertoire holds some 87,000 distinct CDR3 sequences, with roughly 30% as singletons. This sample stems from a study of CD8 T cells in ankylosing spondylitis. Study-level results: The study looked at matched synovial fluid samples from ankylosing spondylitis patients. Disease-linked clones were reported to be significantly enriched there.

Trimming at V came to 7 bases and at J to 0 bases, leaving 5 bases not matched to a gene. The CDR3 is 14 residues long. CDR1 is MNHNS, CDR2 SASEGT, per germline. The chain recombines TRBV6-1 with TRBJ1-2, with 7 bases aligning to TRBD1. The TCR comes from a male donor with ankylosing spondylitis or in good health (not recorded which). Sequencing was performed on blood, either unsorted or a sorted T cell fraction (not recorded which). CDR3 nucleotides: TGTGCCAGCATCGGGACAGCCACTAACTATGGCTACACCTTC. The encoded protein is CASIGTATNYGYTF.